The 32 T cell receptor beta chains reported below all come from one sample, sequenced in a study of blood T cell repertoires in COVID-19. Measured with immunoSEQ multiplex PCR; TCRdb has only the in-frame clones, and not every one. The sample consists of about 43,000 clones, about 79% of them appearing once. The sequenced sample consisted of peripheral blood. The receptors originated from a woman aged 55-70 years with acute or convalescent COVID-19.

The chain joins TRBV7-9 to TRBJ2-7; D remains ambiguous. CDR1 and CDR2 (germline): SEHNR, FQNEAQ (reference sequence). V lost 0 bases and J 0 bases, leaving 9 bases between the germline ends. CDR3 size: 15 residues. The CDR3 sequence: CASSLAAVSSYEQYF. For the CDR3, the DNA is TGTGCCAGCAGCTTAGCGGCGGTTTCCTCCTACGAGCAGTACTTC.

This chain links TRBV24-1 with TRBJ1-2, with D possibly being TRBD1 (5 bases). Germline values: CDR1 KGHDR, CDR2 SFDVKD. The CDR3 sequence is 16 residues long. Deletions cut 5 bases from V and 2 bases from J, with 17 bases between. CDR3 protein: CATSAALGGVNYGYTF. In nucleotides, the CDR3 is TGTGCCACCAGTGCCGCCCTCGGGGGAGTGAACTATGGCTACACCTTC.

The chain carries TRBV6-5 and TRBJ2-7, with D maybe TRBD1 (6 bases). The CDR3 has 13 residues. Trimming shortened V by 5 bases and J by 0 bases, and 8 bases separated the two germline ends. Germline CDR1 MNHEY, CDR2 SVGAGI. The CDR3 loop reads CASSTGRSYEQYF. The CDR3 region has the DNA TGTGCCAGCAGTACAGGGCGCTCCTACGAGCAGTACTTC.

The chain combines TRBV7-3 with TRBJ1-1; the D gene is possibly TRBD1 (5 bases). CDR1 SGHTA and CDR2 FQGTGA come from the germline V gene. V was cut by 5 bases and J by 1 base, with 8 bases left in between. The CDR3 is 13 residues long. In DNA form, the CDR3 reads TGTGCCAGCAGCATTCAGGGGAACACTGAAGCTTTCTTT. Encoded protein: CASSIQGNTEAFF.

This clone is a singleton in its sample. This chain joins TRBV29-1 and TRBJ2-1, with 9 bases that match TRBD1. CDR1 SQVTM and CDR2 ANQGSEA come from the germline V gene. The CDR3 covers 13 residues. V lost 6 bases to trimming and J lost 7 bases; unmatched junction nucleotides: 7. CDR3 in amino acids: CSVTHRGPNEQFF. The CDR3 nucleotides are TGCAGCGTCACTCACAGGGGGCCAAATGAGCAGTTCTTC.

This sequence joins TRBV7-2 and TRBJ2-1; 8 nucleotides line up with TRBD2. CDR1 and CDR2 from the germline V gene are SGHTA and FQGNSA. V lost 3 bases, J lost 2 bases, and 3 bases stayed unmatched. The CDR3 is 15 amino acids. Here the CDR3 reads CASSFRGGTYNEQFF. CDR3 DNA sequence: TGTGCCAGCAGCTTTCGGGGGGGGACCTACAATGAGCAGTTCTTC.

This clone has only one observation. The chain is built from TRBV6-1 and TRBJ2-1, with 7 positions matching TRBD2. Germline V gives CDR1 MNHNS, CDR2 SASEGT. V gave up 2 bases and J gave up 4 bases; unmatched junction bases: 2. CDR3 length: 14 residues. The CDR3 DNA sequence: TGTGCCAGCAGTGAACCTAGCGGTTACAATGAGCAGTTCTTC. Its protein is CASSEPSGYNEQFF.

The rearrangement joins TRBV18 to TRBJ2-2; D is possibly TRBD1 (6 bases). V dropped 0 bases and J dropped 1 base, with 9 bases sitting between them. CDR3 length equals 16 residues. Germline V gene data show CDR1 as KGHSH and CDR2 as LQKENI. The CDR3 sequence is CASSPPGQRNTGELFF. The CDR3 DNA sequence: TGTGCCAGCTCACCACCGGGACAACGGAACACCGGGGAGCTGTTTTTT.

The genes are TRBV3-1 (or the pseudogene TRBV3-2) and TRBJ2-2, with TRBD1 matching 7 bases. From germline, CDR1 is LGHDT and CDR2 YNNKEL (reference sequence). This CDR3 region has 16 residues. Unmatched junction bases numbered 8, after V lost 2 bases and J lost 5 bases. CDR3 sequence: CASSQTGVFNTGELFF. In DNA, the CDR3 is TGTGCCAGCAGCCAAACAGGGGTATTCAATACCGGGGAGCTGTTTTTT.

V and J are TRBV4-1 and TRBJ2-1; D uncertain. The CDR3 runs 16 residues. Trimming stripped 0 bases from V and 0 bases from J, with 9 bases between. CDR1 and CDR2 from the germline V gene are MGHRA and YSYEKL. This CDR3 is CASSQERRSSYNEQFF. As DNA, the CDR3 is TGCGCCAGCAGCCAAGAACGCAGAAGCTCCTACAATGAGCAGTTCTTC.

V gene TRBV21-1 combines with J gene TRBJ2-7; TRBD1, as called in the table, went unchecked against the DNA. TRBV21-1 is described as a pseudogene. This CDR3 is built from 19 residues. CDR3: CASSKRDRGKPGLTYEQYF. The CDR3 DNA reads TGTGCCAGCAGCAAACGGGACAGGGGAAAACCGGGACTTACCTACGAGCAGTACTTC.

In its sample, this clone was seen once. This chain connects TRBV21-1 to TRBJ1-2; TRBD1, the table's D call, lacks a check against the DNA. TRBV21-1 is a pseudogene locus. The CDR3 spans 14 residues. CDR3 residues: CASSRRTGGDGYTF. In nucleotides, the CDR3 is TGTGCCAGCAGCCGTCGGACAGGGGGCGATGGCTACACCTTC.

The chain couples TRBV6-5 to TRBJ2-1; 7 nucleotides agree with TRBD1. Losses at the gene ends were 8 bases for V and 6 bases for J; bases not matched to a gene: 13. The CDR3 runs 15 residues. Looked up from germline, CDR1 is MNHEY and CDR2 is SVGAGI. The CDR3 DNA reads as TGTGCCAGCTTAAGGGGGCAGGGGTCGGGCAATGAGCAGTTCTTC. It yields the protein CASLRGQGSGNEQFF.

This clone has a single count. The chain uses TRBV9 and TRBJ1-1; 9 nucleotides line up with TRBD1. J gave up 4 bases and V 4 bases, and 8 bases lay outside the gene matches. The CDR3 is made up of 15 amino acids. The germline V gene has CDR1 SGDLS and CDR2 YYNGEE. The CDR3 DNA follows: TGTGCCAGCAGCCCACAGGGGGCGCTTTCCACTGAAGCTTTCTTT. It translates to CASSPQGALSTEAFF.

The rearrangement joins TRBV12-5 to TRBJ2-5; 8 bases agree with TRBD2. This CDR3 spans 14 amino acids. Unmatched junction bases numbered 7, after V lost 5 bases and J lost 5 bases. Germline loops: CDR1 LGHNT, CDR2 FRNRAP. CDR3 in amino acids: CASGLGTRSETQYF. CDR3 DNA: TGTGCTAGTGGTCTAGGGACTAGATCGGAGACCCAGTACTTC.

The J gene is TRBJ1-2, the V gene TRBV6-5, with 10 nucleotides matching TRBD1. CDR1 and CDR2 (germline): MNHEY, SVGAGI. Unmatched junction bases numbered 9, after V lost 6 bases and J lost 8 bases. This CDR3 has 14 residues. CDR3 sequence: CASSPRGTGEGYTF. CDR3 sequence (DNA): TGTGCCAGCAGCCCAAGGGGGACAGGGGAAGGCTACACCTTC.

The rearrangement uses TRBV6-4 and TRBJ1-6; the D is unclear. The CDR3 runs to 15 residues. V shed 6 bases and J shed 4 bases, with 13 bases lying between them. Germline assignment: CDR1 MRHNA and CDR2 SNTAGT. The chain's CDR3 is CASSPGGLYNSPLHF. CDR3 coding DNA: TGTGCCAGCAGCCCGGGAGGGCTGTATAATTCACCCCTCCACTTT.

The J gene is TRBJ2-2, the V gene TRBV5-8; the match to TRBD2 covers 9 bases. CDR1 is SGHTS and CDR2 is YDEGEE in the germline V gene. V trimming: 7 bases; J trimming: 4 bases; junction bases outside the gene matches: 5. This CDR3 has 14 residues. For the CDR3, the DNA is TGTGCCAGCCGCGGGAGGGGAGGCACCGGGGAGCTGTTTTTT. The encoded protein is CASRGRGGTGELFF.

The chain has TRBV21-1 and TRBJ2-6; the DNA was not used to check the table's D call, TRBD1. TRBV21-1 is marked as a pseudogene. The CDR3 covers 15 residues. This CDR3 is CASSFNRRLANVLTF. The CDR3 DNA reads TGTGCCAGCAGCTTCAACAGGCGCTTAGCCAACGTCCTGACTTTC.

This chain uses TRBV5-1 with TRBJ1-1; possible D gene TRBD1, 6 bases. The CDR3 covers 15 residues. With 0 bases removed from V and 5 bases from J, the gap between germline ends came to 14 bases. Germline assignment: CDR1 SGHRS and CDR2 YFSETQ. The CDR3 nucleotides read TGCGCCAGCAGCTTGGCCAGGGGTAAAAATACTGAAGCTTTCTTT. Its translation is CASSLARGKNTEAFF.

V usage is TRBV2 and J usage is TRBJ1-6, with D possibly being TRBD1 (6 bases). Germline CDR1 SNHLY, CDR2 FYNNEI. The CDR3 consists of 16 residues. V shed 5 bases and J shed 8 bases, with 19 bases lying between them. The CDR3 sequence is CASSSLQGGSYSPLHF. In DNA form, the CDR3 reads TGTGCCAGCAGTTCTTTACAGGGTGGAAGCTATTCACCCCTCCACTTT.

V gene TRBV4-1 combines with J gene TRBJ2-5, with TRBD1 matching 7 bases. Looked up from germline, CDR1 is MGHRA and CDR2 is YSYEKL. V was clipped by 1 base and J by 4 bases; unmatched bases: 6. The CDR3 sequence is 15 residues long. The DNA for the CDR3 is TGCGCCAGCAGCCAAGGACAGACAGGGACAGAGACCCAGTACTTC. Residues: CASSQGQTGTETQYF.

CDR3 sequence: CSVEGTRGTNEKLFF. CDR3 nucleotide sequence: TGCAGCGTTGAAGGGACTCGAGGAACTAATGAAAAACTGTTTTTT. The rearrangement joins TRBV29-1 to TRBJ1-4; no clear D. The CDR3 consists of 15 residues. Germline CDR1 reads SQVTM; CDR2 reads ANQGSEA. V lost 1 base and J 1 base, leaving 10 bases between the germline ends.

The CDR3 DNA reads as TGTGCCAGCAGGATACGACGGAGTCCCATATATTTT. Its translation is CASRIRRSPIYF. This chain links TRBV12-3 or TRBV12-4 with TRBJ1-3, with D hard to call. V gave up 6 bases and J gave up 11 bases, with 14 bases separating them. The CDR3 covers 12 residues.

V usage is TRBV9 and J usage is TRBJ2-5, with a possible D match to TRBD1 (6 bases). The V and J ends lost 0 bases and 3 bases respectively, with 12 bases between them. The V gene's germline CDR1 is SGDLS and CDR2 YYNGEE. The length of the CDR3 is 15 residues. CDR3 nucleotide sequence: TGTGCCAGCAGCGTAGCCCCGGACAGAGAAGAGACCCAGTACTTC. Its translation is CASSVAPDREETQYF.

The chain is built from TRBV11-2 and TRBJ1-2, with D maybe TRBD1 (6 bases). The V and J ends lost 5 bases and 2 bases respectively, with 15 bases between them. Germline V gene lookup returns CDR1 SGHAT and CDR2 FQNNGV. CDR3 length: 15 residues. The DNA for the CDR3 is TGTGCCAGCAGCCCCCTCCGGACAGTCAACTATGGCTACACCTTC. It specifies CASSPLRTVNYGYTF. Supplemented by reference TRBV11-2 and TRBJ1-2, the full variable domain reads EAGVAQSPRYKIIEKRQSVAFWCNPISGHATLYWYQQILGQGPKLLIQFQNNGVVDDSQLPKDRFSAERLKGVDSTLKIQPAKLEDSAVYLCASSPLRTVNYGYTFGSGTRLTVV.

This CDR3 is CASRTLDRFNYGYTF. The DNA of the CDR3 is TGTGCCAGCAGAACCTTGGACAGATTTAACTATGGCTACACCTTC. The chain combines TRBV28 with TRBJ1-2, with D maybe TRBD1 (6 bases). The V end lost 6 bases, the J end lost 1 base, and 15 bases lay between the germline ends. This CDR3 has 15 residues. Germline loops: CDR1 MDHEN, CDR2 SYDVKM.

This clone has only one observation. The V gene is TRBV3-1 (or the pseudogene TRBV3-2), the J gene TRBJ2-1, with 8 positions matching TRBD1. The CDR3 is 15 residues long. Germline loops: CDR1 LGHDT, CDR2 YNNKEL (reference sequence). Unmatched junction bases numbered 11, after V lost 6 bases and J lost 7 bases. CDR3 residues: CASSSGTGPRNEQFF. The DNA for the CDR3 is TGTGCCAGCAGTTCCGGGACAGGTCCCAGAAATGAGCAGTTCTTC.

This chain connects TRBV9 to TRBJ1-2, with a weak D call TRBD1 (6 bases). Deletions cut 2 bases from V and 2 bases from J, with 7 bases between. Per the germline V gene, CDR1 is SGDLS and CDR2 is YYNGEE. CDR3 size: 13 residues. In DNA, the CDR3 is TGTGCCAGCAGCGTTGGACAGAACTATGGCTACACCTTC. Protein: CASSVGQNYGYTF.

This clone was observed a handful of times. The CDR3 region has the DNA TGTGCCAGCAGCGTTGGTCTCCAGGGAGGGGTCGTGAACACTGAAGCTTTCTTT. Its protein product is CASSVGLQGGVVNTEAFF. The chain joins TRBV9 to TRBJ1-1; possible D gene TRBD1, 5 bases. Germline V gene lookup returns CDR1 SGDLS and CDR2 YYNGEE. V lost 2 bases and J 0 bases, leaving 20 bases between the germline ends. This CDR3 is built from 18 residues. Full variable domain (outside the CDR3, taken from reference TRBV9 and TRBJ1-1): DSGVTQTPKHLITATGQRVTLRCSPRSGDLSVYWYQQSLDQGLQFLIQYYNGEERAKGNILERFSAQQFPDLHSELNLSSLELGDSALYFCASSVGLQGGVVNTEAFFGQGTRLTVV.

This clone was seen more than once but under ten times. V is TRBV5-5 and J is TRBJ1-2; 11 bases are shared with TRBD1. The CDR3 runs to 15 residues. Germline values: CDR1 SGHKS, CDR2 YYEKEE (reference sequence). The trim removed 3 bases at V and 4 bases at J, leaving 5 bases unmatched. The CDR3: CASSSGQGVSYGYTF. CDR3 nucleotide sequence: TGTGCCAGCAGCTCGGGACAGGGGGTCAGCTATGGCTACACCTTC.

This clone was picked up a small number of times. One junction end does not reproduce the germline sequence, and a read error may be involved. This rearrangement joins TRBV29-1 to TRBJ1-1; a weak D match, TRBD1 (5 bases). This CDR3 has 12 residues. In germline, CDR1 is SQVTM, CDR2 ANQGSEA. The CDR3 DNA reads TGCAGCGTTGAAGATCTTCGAACAGGAAGCCACTTT. Its translation is CSVEDLRTGSHF.